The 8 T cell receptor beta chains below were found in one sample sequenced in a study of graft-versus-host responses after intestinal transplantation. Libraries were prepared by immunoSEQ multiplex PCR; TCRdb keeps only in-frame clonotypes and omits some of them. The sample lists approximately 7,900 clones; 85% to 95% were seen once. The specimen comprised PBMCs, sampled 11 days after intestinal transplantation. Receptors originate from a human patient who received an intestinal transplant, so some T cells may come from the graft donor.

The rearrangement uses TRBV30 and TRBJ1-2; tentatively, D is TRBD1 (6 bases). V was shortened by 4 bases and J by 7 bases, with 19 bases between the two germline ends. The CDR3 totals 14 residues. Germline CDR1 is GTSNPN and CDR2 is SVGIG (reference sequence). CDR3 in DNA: TGTGCCTGGACGGCAGGTCGGGGGGCTAGTGGCTACACCTTC. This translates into CAWTAGRGASGYTF. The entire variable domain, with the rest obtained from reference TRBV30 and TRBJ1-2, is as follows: SQTIHQWPATLVQPVGSPLSLECTVEGTSNPNLYWYRQAAGRGLQLLFYSVGIGQISSEVPQNLSASRPQDRQFILSSKKLLLSDSGFYLCAWTAGRGASGYTFGSGTRLTVV.

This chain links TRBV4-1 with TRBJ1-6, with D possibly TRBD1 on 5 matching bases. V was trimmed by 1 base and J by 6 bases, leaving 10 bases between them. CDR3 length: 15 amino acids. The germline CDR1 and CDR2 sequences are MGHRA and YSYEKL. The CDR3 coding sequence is TGCGCCAGCAGCCAAGGGGGCGCAGGTAATTCACCCCTCCACTTT. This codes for CASSQGGAGNSPLHF.

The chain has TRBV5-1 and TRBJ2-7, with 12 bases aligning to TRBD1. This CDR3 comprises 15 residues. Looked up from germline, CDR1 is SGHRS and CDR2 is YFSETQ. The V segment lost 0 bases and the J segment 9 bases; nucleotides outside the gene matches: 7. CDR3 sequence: CASSLGGQGARWQYF. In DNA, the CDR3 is TGCGCCAGCAGCTTGGGGGGACAGGGGGCCCGCTGGCAGTACTTC.

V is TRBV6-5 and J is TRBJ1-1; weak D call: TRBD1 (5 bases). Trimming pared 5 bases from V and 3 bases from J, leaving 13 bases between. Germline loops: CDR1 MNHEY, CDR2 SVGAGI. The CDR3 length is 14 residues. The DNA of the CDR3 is TGTGCCAGCAGTCGATGGGGAGGGGACACTGAAGCTTTCTTT. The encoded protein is CASSRWGGDTEAFF.

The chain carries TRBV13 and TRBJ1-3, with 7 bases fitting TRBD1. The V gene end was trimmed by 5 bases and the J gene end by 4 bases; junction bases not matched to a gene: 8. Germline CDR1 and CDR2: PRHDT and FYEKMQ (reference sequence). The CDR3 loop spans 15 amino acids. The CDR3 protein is CASSTDRVAGNTIYF. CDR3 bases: TGTGCCAGCAGCACCGACAGGGTAGCGGGAAACACCATATATTTT.

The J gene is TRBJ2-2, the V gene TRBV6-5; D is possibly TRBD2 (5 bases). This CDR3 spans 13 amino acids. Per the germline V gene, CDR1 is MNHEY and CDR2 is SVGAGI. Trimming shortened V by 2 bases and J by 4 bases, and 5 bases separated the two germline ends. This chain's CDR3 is CASSYGSTGELFF. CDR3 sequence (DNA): TGTGCCAGCAGTTACGGGAGCACCGGGGAGCTGTTTTTT.

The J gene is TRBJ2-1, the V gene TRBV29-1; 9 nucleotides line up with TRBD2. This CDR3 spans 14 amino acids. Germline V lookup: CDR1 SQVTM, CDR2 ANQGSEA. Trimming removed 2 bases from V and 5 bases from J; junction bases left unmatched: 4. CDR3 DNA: TGCAGCGTTGAAAGCGGGAGGCCTAACAATGAGCAGTTCTTC. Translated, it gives CSVESGRPNNEQFF.

CDR3 nucleotide sequence: TGTGCCAGCAGTGATCATTACAATGAGCAGTTCTTC. It specifies CASSDHYNEQFF. V usage is TRBV25-1 and J usage is TRBJ2-1, with D uncertain. The CDR3 covers 12 residues. In germline, CDR1 is MGHDK, CDR2 SYGVNS. The ends were cut back, 3 bases at V and 4 bases at J, with 4 bases in the middle.